This T cell receptor (beta chain) was documented in a study of T cells in Graves' hyperthyroidism and ophthalmopathy. Researchers amplified the TCR beta CDR3 regions from RNA transcripts. Carried out on the TCR CDR3, a first-round RT-PCR used the HTBI primer set. In TCRdb, the multiplex PCR reads were re-called with MiXCR into one record per CDR3 protein. Here the sample spans some 400,000 distinct CDR3 sequences, about 14% being singletons. Findings and caveats of the study: Before onset, ophthalmopathy was predicted by the model a median about 6.2 months earlier.

These patients, aged 18 to 65, had recently diagnosed hyperthyroidism lasting under 2 months. Pregnant or lactating patients were excluded, as were those with uncontrolled infection or other autoimmune disease. Every diagnosis used clinical symptoms, serum thyroxine and TRAb, thyroid ultrasound and orbital computed tomography. The CDR3 spans 13 residues. Germline V gene sequence: CDR1 DFQATT, CDR2 SNEGSKA (reference sequence). V was pared by 6 bases and J by 4 bases, with 4 bases of the junction left unmatched. This clonotype was found many times. The target antigen is unknown. Material: blood. The chain joins TRBV20-1 to TRBJ2-5, with TRBD2 matching over 11 bases. The TCR comes from a woman aged 60 to 75 with Graves' hyperthyroidism. In DNA, the CDR3 is TGCAGTGCCAAGACTAGCGGGATAGAGACCCAGTACTTC. Translating gives CSAKTSGIETQYF.